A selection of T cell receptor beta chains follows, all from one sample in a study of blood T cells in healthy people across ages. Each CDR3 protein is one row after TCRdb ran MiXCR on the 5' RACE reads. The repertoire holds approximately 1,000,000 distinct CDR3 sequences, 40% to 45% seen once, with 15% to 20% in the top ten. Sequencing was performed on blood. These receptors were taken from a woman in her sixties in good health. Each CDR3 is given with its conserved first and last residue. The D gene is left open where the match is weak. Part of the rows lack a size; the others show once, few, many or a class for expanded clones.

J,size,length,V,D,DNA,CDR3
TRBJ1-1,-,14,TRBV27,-,TGTGCCAGCAGTTCCCGGAACATGAACACTGAAGCTTTCTTT,CASSSRNMNTEAFF
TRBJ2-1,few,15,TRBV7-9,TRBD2,TGTGCCAGCATAAGTGGGACTAGCGGGAGCCATGAGCAGTTCTTC,CASISGTSGSHEQFF
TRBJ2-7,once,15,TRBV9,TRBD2,TGTGCCAGCAGCGAAATGGGACTAGCGGGAGGCGAGCAGTACTTC,CASSEMGLAGGEQYF
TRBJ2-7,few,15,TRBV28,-,TGTGCCAGCAGTACGCACAGGGTTGGGTCCTACGAGCAGTACTTC,CASSTHRVGSYEQYF
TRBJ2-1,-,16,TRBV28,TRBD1,TGTGCCAGCAGTTTTGGTTTGGGAGGGACAGGGTATGAGCAGTTCTTC,CASSFGLGGTGYEQFF
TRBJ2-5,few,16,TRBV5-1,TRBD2,TGCGCCAGCAGCTTGGTAGGGGCTAGCGGACAAGAGACCCAGTACTTC,CASSLVGASGQETQYF
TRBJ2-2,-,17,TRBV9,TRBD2,TGTGCCAGCAGCTCACCTAGCGGGAGGAGGAACACCGGGGAGCTGTTTTTT,CASSSPSGRRNTGELFF
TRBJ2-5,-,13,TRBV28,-,TGTGCCAGCAGTTTAGACAGGAGCGAGACCCAGTACTTC,CASSLDRSETQYF
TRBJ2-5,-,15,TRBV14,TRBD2,TGTGCCAGCAGCCAATTTAGCGGGGGCCAAGAGACCCAGTACTTC,CASSQFSGGQETQYF
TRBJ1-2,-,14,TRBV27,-,TGTGCCAGCAGTTTATCCACGGGTCAGGATGGCCACACCTTC,CASSLSTGQDGHTF
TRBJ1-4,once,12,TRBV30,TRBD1,TGTGCCTGGTCGGGACAGCTAGCAAAACTGTTTTTT,CAWSGQLAKLFF
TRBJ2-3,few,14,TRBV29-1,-,TGCAGCGTGGAAGACAGGGAGGGCACAGATACGCAGTATTTT,CSVEDREGTDTQYF
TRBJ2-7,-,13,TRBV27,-,TGTGCCAGCAGTTTAAGGCAGGGGAACGAGCAGTACTTC,CASSLRQGNEQYF
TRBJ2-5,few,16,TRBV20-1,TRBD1,TGCAGTGCGACCGGGACAGGCCCCAATAAACAAGAGACCCAGTACTTC,CSATGTGPNKQETQYF
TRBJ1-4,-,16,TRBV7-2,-,TGTGCCAGCAGCTTAGGACCCCGGGGAACTAATGAAAAACTGTTTTTT,CASSLGPRGTNEKLFF
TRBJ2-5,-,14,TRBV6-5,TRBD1,TGTGCCAGCAGTATCCAGGGGGCATGGGAGACCCAGTACTTC,CASSIQGAWETQYF
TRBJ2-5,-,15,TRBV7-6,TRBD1,TGTGCCAGCAGACGTGACAGGGGCAGGCAAGAGACCCAGTACTTC,CASRRDRGRQETQYF
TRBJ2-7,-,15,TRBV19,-,TGTGCCACCATGGTGACCGCGGGACTTATCTACGAGCAGTACTTC,CATMVTAGLIYEQYF
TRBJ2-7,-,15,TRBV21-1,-,TGTGCCAGCAGCAAAGTAGGGGAAGGGGTCTACGAGCAGTACTTC,CASSKVGEGVYEQYF
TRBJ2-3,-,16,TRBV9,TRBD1,TGTGCCAGCAGCGCTCGACAGGGGGGCCACACAGATACGCAGTATTTT,CASSARQGGHTDTQYF
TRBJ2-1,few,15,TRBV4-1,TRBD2,TGCGCCAGCAGCCAAGAATTTAGCGGGAGACTTGAGCAGTTCTTC,CASSQEFSGRLEQFF
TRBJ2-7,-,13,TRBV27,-,TGTGCCAGCAGTTGGGGGAAAACCTACGAGCAGTACTTC,CASSWGKTYEQYF